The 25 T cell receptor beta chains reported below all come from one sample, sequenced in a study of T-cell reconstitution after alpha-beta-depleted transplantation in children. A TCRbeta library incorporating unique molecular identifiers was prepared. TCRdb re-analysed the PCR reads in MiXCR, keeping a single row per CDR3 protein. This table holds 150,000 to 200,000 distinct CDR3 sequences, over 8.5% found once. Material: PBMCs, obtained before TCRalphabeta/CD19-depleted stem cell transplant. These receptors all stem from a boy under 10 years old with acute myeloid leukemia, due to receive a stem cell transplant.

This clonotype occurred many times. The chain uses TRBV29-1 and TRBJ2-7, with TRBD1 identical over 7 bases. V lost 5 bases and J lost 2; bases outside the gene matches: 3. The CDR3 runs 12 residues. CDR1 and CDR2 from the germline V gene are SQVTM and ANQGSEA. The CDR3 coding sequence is TGCAGCGTTACAGGGACAGCCTACGAGCAGTACTTC. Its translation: CSVTGTAYEQYF.

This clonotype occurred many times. CDR3 in amino acids: CASSPWRTDSGRASTEQYF. In DNA, the CDR3 is TGTGCCAGCAGTCCCTGGAGGACAGATAGCGGGAGGGCCTCCACCGAGCAGTACTTC. This chain links TRBV27 with TRBJ2-7, with 11 bases matching TRBD2. CDR1 and CDR2 (germline): MNHEY, SMNVEV (reference sequence). V was clipped by 5 bases and J by 6 bases; unmatched bases: 21. The CDR3 is 19 residues long.

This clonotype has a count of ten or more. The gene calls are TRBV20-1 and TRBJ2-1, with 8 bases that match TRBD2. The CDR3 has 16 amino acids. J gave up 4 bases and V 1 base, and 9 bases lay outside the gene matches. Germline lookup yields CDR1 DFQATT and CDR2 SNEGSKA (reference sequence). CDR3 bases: TGCAGTGCTAGAGGATGGACTAGCAGACCTTACAATGAGCAGTTCTTC. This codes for CSARGWTSRPYNEQFF.

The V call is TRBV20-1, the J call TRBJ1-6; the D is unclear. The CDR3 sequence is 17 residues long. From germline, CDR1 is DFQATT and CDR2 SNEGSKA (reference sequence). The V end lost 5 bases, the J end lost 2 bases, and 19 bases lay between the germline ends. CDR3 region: CSASYGASGAYNSPLHF. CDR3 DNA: TGCAGTGCTTCGTACGGCGCCTCAGGCGCCTATAATTCACCCCTCCACTTT.

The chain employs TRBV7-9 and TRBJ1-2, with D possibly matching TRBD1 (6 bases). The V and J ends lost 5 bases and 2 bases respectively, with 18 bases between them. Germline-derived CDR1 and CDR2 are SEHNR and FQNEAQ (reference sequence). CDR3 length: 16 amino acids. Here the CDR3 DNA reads TGTGCCAGCAGCGAAGGGGGAACTTCCCAGAACTATGGCTACACCTTC. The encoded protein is CASSEGGTSQNYGYTF. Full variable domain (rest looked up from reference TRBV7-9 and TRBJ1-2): DTGVSQNPRHKITKRGQNVTFRCDPISEHNRLYWYRQTLGQGPEFLTYFQNEAQLEKSRLLSDRFSAERPKGSFSTLEIQRTEQGDSAMYLCASSEGGTSQNYGYTFGSGTRLTVV.

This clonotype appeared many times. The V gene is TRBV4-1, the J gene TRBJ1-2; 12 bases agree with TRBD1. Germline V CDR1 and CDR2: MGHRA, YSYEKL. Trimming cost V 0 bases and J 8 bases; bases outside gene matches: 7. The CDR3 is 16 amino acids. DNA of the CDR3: TGCGCCAGCAGCCAAGAAGGGGGACAGGGGGCGGAGGGCTACACCTTC. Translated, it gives CASSQEGGQGAEGYTF.

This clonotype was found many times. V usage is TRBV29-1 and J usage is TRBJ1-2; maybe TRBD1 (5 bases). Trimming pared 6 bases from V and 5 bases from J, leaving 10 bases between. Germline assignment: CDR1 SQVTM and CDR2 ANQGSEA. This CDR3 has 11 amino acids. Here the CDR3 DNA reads TGCAGCGTGGGCGGACAATATGGCTACACCTTC. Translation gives CSVGGQYGYTF.

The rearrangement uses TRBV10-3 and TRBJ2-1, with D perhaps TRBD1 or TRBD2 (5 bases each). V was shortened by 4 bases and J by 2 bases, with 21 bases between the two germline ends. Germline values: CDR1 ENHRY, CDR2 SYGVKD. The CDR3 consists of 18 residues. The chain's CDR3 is CAISALPRGRSPYNEQFF. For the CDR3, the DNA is TGTGCCATCAGTGCTCTCCCACGGGGACGATCCCCCTACAATGAGCAGTTCTTC.

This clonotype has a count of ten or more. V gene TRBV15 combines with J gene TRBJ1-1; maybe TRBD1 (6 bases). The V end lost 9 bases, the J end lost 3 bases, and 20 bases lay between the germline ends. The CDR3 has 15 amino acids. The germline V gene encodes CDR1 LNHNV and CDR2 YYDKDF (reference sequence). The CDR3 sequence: CATSAQGPGDTEAFF. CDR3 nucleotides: TGTGCCACTTCAGCACAGGGACCCGGCGACACTGAAGCTTTCTTT.

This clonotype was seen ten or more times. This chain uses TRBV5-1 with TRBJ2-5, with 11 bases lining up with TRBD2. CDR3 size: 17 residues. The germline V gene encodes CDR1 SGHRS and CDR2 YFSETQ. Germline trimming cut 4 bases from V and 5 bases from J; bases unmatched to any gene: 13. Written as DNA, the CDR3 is TGCGCCAGCAGCCTCCCGGATAGCGGGGGGGCGTGGGAGACCCAGTACTTC. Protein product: CASSLPDSGGAWETQYF.

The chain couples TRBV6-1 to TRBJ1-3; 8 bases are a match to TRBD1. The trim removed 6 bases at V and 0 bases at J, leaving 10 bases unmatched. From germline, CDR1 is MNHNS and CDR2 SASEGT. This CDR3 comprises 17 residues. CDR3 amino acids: CASRRRTGSFSGNTIYF. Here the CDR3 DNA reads TGTGCCAGCAGGCGGAGGACAGGGTCCTTCTCTGGAAACACCATATATTTT.

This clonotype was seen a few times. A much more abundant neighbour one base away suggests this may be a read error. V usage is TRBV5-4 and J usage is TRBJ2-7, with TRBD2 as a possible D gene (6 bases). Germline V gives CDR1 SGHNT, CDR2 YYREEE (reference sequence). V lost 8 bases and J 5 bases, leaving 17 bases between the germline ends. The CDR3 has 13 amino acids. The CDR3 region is CARSPGTFNEQYF. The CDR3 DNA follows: TGTGCCAGGAGCCCGGGGACTTTCAACGAGCAGTACTTC.

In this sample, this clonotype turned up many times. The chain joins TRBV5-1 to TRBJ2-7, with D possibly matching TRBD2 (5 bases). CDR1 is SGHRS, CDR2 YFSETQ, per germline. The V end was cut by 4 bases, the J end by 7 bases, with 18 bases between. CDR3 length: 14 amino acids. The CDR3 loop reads CASSPGELGREQYF. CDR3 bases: TGCGCCAGCAGCCCGGGTGAGTTGGGGAGAGAGCAGTACTTC.

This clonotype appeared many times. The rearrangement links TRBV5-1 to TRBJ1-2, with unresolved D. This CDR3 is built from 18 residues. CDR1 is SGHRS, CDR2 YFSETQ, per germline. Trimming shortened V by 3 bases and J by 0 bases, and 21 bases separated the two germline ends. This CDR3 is CASSSYLDGWNSNYGYTF. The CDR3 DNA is TGCGCCAGCAGCTCCTACCTGGACGGGTGGAATTCTAACTATGGCTACACCTTC. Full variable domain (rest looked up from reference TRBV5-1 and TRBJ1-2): KAGVTQTPRYLIKTRGQQVTLSCSPISGHRSVSWYQQTPGQGLQFLFEYFSETQRNKGNFPGRFSGRQFSNSRSEMNVSTLELGDSALYLCASSSYLDGWNSNYGYTFGSGTRLTVV.

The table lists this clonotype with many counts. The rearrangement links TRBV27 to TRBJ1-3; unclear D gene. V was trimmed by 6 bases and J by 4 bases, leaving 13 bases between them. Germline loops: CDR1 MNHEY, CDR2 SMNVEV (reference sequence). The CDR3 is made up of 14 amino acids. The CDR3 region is CASRPTFAGNTIYF. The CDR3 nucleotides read TGTGCCAGCAGGCCCACCTTTGCCGGAAACACCATATATTTT.

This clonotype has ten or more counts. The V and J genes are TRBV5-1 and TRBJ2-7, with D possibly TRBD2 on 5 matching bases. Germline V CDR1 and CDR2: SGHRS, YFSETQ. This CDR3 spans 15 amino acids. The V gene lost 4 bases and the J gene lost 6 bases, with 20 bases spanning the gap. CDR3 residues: CASSLDSTKKAEQYF. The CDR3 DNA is TGCGCCAGCAGCCTGGACTCAACCAAGAAGGCCGAGCAGTACTTC.

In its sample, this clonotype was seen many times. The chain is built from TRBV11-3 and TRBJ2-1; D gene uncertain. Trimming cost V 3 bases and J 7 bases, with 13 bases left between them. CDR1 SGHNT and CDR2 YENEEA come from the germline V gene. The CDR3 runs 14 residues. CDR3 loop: CASSFSRALNEQFF. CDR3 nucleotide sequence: TGTGCCAGCAGCTTCAGCCGAGCCCTTAATGAGCAGTTCTTC.

As DNA, the CDR3 is TGTGCCAGCAGCCCCGGGCTCAGCGAGTACGAGCAGTACTTC. Its translation: CASSPGLSEYEQYF. The rearrangement uses TRBV4-2 and TRBJ2-7; unclear D gene. The CDR3 covers 14 residues. CDR1 and CDR2 (germline): LGHNA, YNFKEQ. Trimming removed 4 bases at V and 4 bases at J, with 14 bases between.

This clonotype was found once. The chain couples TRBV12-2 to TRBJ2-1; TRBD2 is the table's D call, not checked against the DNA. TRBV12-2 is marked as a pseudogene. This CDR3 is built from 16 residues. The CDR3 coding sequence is TGTGCAAGTCGCTTCTGGTGCGAGCGGGAGCGGAATGAGCAGTCCTTC. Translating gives CASRFWCERERNEQSF.

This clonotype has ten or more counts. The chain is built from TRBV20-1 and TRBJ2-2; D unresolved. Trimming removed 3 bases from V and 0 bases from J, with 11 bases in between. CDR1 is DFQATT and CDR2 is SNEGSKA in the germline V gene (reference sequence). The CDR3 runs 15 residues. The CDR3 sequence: CSASHLSTNTGELFF. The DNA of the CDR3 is TGCAGTGCTAGTCACCTCAGTACGAACACCGGGGAGCTGTTTTTT.

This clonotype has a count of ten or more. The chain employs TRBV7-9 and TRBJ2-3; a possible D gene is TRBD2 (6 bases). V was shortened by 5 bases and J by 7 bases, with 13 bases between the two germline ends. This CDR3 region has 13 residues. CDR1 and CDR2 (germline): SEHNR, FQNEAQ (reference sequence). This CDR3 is CASSTLDYYTQYF. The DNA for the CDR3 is TGTGCCAGCAGCACCTTGGACTACTATACGCAGTATTTT.

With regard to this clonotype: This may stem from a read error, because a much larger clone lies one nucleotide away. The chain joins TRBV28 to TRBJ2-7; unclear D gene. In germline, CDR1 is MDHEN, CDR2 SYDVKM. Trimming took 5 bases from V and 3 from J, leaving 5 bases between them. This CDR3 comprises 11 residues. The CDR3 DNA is TGTGCCAGCAGTCGATTCTACGAGCAGTACTTC. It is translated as CASSRFYEQYF.

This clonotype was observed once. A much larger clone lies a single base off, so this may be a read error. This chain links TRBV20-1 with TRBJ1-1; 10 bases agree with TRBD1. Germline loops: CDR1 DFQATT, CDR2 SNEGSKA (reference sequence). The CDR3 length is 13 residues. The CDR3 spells CGAPSGDRGEAFF. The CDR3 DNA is TGCGGTGCCCCGTCGGGGGACAGGGGTGAAGCTTTCTTT.

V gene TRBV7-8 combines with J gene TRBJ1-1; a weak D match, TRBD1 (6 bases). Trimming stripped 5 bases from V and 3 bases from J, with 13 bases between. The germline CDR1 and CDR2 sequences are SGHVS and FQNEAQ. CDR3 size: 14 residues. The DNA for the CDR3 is TGTGCCAGCAGCATCGGACAGTGGGACACTGAAGCTTTCTTT. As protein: CASSIGQWDTEAFF.

CDR3 bases: TGCGCCAGCAGCTTGTGGGTACTTGGAGCGGAAGCTTTCTTT. Translating it yields CASSLWVLGAEAFF. This rearrangement joins TRBV5-1 to TRBJ1-1; D is unclear. The CDR3 consists of 14 residues. CDR1 and CDR2 from the germline V gene are SGHRS and YFSETQ. Between the trimmed V and J ends, which lost 1 base and 8 bases, there was a span of 15 bases.